One sample yielded the 9 T cell receptor beta chains listed below, sequenced in a study of T cells in women clearing cervical HPV infection. Only in-frame clones appear in the TCRdb table, and some are missing; sequencing was by immunoSEQ multiplex PCR. The sample features about 28,000 clones, with 17% in its top ten. The sequenced sample consisted of blood buffy coat. The receptors originated from a woman between 18 and 70 years old with a cervical HPV16 infection that either progressed to CIN3+ or cleared (not recorded which).

Incomplete CDR3 DNA: TGTGCCAGTACCTCAGGGCCTAATAGCAATCAGCCG. Residues: CASTSGPNSNQP. The full-length CDR3 reads as CASTSGPNSNQPQYF. This chain links TRBV19 with TRBJ2-3; possibly TRBD1 for D (5 bases). Read data end 3 residues before the CDR3 end; the end is taken from the germline J gene. This CDR3 is built from 15 residues. The germline V gene encodes CDR1 LNHDA and CDR2 SQIVND (reference sequence).

To note about this clone: The read terminates 3 residues before the CDR3 end, so the remaining end is supplied by the germline J gene. The chain uses TRBV7-9 and TRBJ1-1; D is undetermined. There are 15 residues in the CDR3. Per the germline V gene, CDR1 is SEHNR and CDR2 is FQNEAQ (reference sequence). Trimming took off 4 bases at V and 4 bases at J, with 16 bases between the two ends. CDR3 sequence reads: CASSSKAARGTEAFF. Partial CDR3 DNA: TGTGCCAGCAGCTCGAAGGCCGCGCGGGGCACTGAA.

As regards this clone: The read falls 3 residues short of the CDR3 end, and the missing part is taken from the germline J gene. V usage is TRBV11-1 and J usage is TRBJ2-7, with 10 bases that match TRBD2. J was trimmed by 1 base and V by 5 bases; bases with no gene match: 5. CDR1 SGHAT and CDR2 FQDESV come from the germline V gene (reference sequence). The CDR3 consists of 15 residues. This CDR3 reads CASSDRLAGSYEQYF. Incomplete CDR3 DNA: TGTGCCAGCAGCGACCGACTAGCGGGTTCCTACGAG.

Of note for this clone: The CDR3 is cut off 3 residues early in the read; its end comes from the germline J gene. V gene TRBV20-1 combines with J gene TRBJ2-7; 9 nucleotides line up with TRBD1. The germline gives CDR1 DFQATT, CDR2 SNEGSKA (reference sequence). The CDR3 has 15 amino acids. V gave up 0 bases and J gave up 4 bases; unmatched junction bases: 7. The sequenced part of the CDR3 DNA is TGCAGTGCTAGAGACACCGGGACAGGGCCGTACGAG. Translating gives CSARDTGTGPYE. From start to end, the CDR3 is CSARDTGTGPYEQYF.

On this clone: Read coverage stops 3 residues before the CDR3 terminus; the germline J gene supplies the remainder. This chain joins TRBV7-9 and TRBJ1-2, with a possible D match to TRBD1 (5 bases). The ends were cut back, 8 bases at V and 5 bases at J, with 18 bases in the middle. Germline CDR1 is SEHNR and CDR2 is FQNEAQ (reference sequence). The CDR3 has 14 residues. This chain's CDR3 is CASRPGGGNYGYTF. CDR3 DNA, as far as it was read: TGTGCCAGCCGCCCCGGGGGTGGGAATTATGGC.

Remarks on this clone: Sequencing ends 3 residues short of the CDR3 end; the germline J gene provides the rest. V and J are TRBV2 and TRBJ1-2, with D hard to call. The CDR3 is 14 amino acids. Per germline, CDR1 SNHLY and CDR2 FYNNEI. The CDR3 is CASSERTLLADYTF. Incomplete CDR3 DNA: TGTGCCAGCAGTGAACGGACCCTCCTAGCCGAC.

Points on this clone: The sequenced fragment ends 3 residues before the CDR3 boundary, so the rest is inferred from the germline J gene. J is TRBJ2-3 and V is TRBV19, with a tentative D call TRBD2 (5 bases). Germline CDR1 LNHDA, CDR2 SQIVND (reference sequence). This CDR3 comprises 14 residues. With 2 bases removed from V and 2 bases from J, the gap between germline ends came to 8 bases. The CDR3 protein is CASSIRRATDTQYF. CDR3 bases read: TGTGCCAGTAGTATAAGGCGGGCCACAGATACG.

A note on this clone: The read ends 3 residues before the CDR3 terminus; that terminus is restored from the germline J gene. The chain has TRBV19 and TRBJ2-3; 10 nucleotides align to TRBD1. In germline, CDR1 is LNHDA, CDR2 SQIVND (reference sequence). This CDR3 is 16 amino acids long. The CDR3 bases that were read are TGTGCCAGTAGTATACTTCCAGACAGGGGGCGAGAGACG. Encoded protein: CASSILPDRGRET. The whole CDR3 reads CASSILPDRGRETQYF.

Comment on this clone: The junction departs from germline at one end; a sequencing error may be responsible. Read sequence stops 3 residues before the CDR3 end, and the germline J gene provides the missing end. Other nucleotide sequences from this sample produce the same CDR3. This chain connects TRBV7-9 to TRBJ1-3, with D unresolved. Per the germline V gene, CDR1 is SEHNR and CDR2 is FQNEAQ (reference sequence). The CDR3 has 14 amino acids. The CDR3 sequence: CASSSQTGGNTIYF. The CDR3 bases that were read are TGTGCCAGCAGCTCCCAGACGGGTGGAAACACA.